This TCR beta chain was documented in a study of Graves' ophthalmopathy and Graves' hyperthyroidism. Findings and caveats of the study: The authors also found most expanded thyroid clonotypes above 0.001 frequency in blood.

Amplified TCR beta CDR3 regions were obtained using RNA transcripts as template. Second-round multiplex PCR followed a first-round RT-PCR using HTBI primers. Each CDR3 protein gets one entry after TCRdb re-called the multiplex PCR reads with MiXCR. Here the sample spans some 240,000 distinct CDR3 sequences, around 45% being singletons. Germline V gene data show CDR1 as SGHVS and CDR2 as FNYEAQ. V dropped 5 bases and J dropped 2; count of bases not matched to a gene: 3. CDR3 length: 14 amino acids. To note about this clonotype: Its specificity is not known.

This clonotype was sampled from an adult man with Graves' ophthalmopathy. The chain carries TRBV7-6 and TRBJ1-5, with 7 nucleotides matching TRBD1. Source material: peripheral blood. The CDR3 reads CASSQGQGNQPQHF. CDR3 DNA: TGTGCCAGCAGCCAAGGACAGGGCAATCAGCCCCAGCATTTT.